The 20 T cell receptor beta chains below were found in one sample sequenced in a study of T cells in women clearing cervical HPV infection. Profiled with immunoSEQ multiplex PCR; TCRdb holds only in-frame clones, not every one. The sample totals around 40,000 clones. The sequenced sample consisted of blood buffy coat. The receptors shown here come from a woman between 18 and 70 years old with a cervical HPV16 infection that either progressed to CIN3+ or cleared (not recorded which).

For this clone: The read is 3 residues too short to cover the CDR3 end, so that end is filled in from the germline J gene. This sequence joins TRBV20-1 and TRBJ2-7; TRBD2 aligns across 9 bases. The CDR3 contains 14 residues. V lost 2 bases, J lost 1 base, and 3 bases stayed unmatched. Looked up from germline, CDR1 is DFQATT and CDR2 is SNEGSKA (reference sequence). CDR3 bases read: TGCAGTGCTAGATCTAGCGGGATATCCTACGAG. It translates to CSARSSGISYE. The whole CDR3 protein is CSARSSGISYEQYF.

As for this clone: The read halts 3 residues ahead of the CDR3 end, with the missing end drawn from the germline J gene. This sequence joins TRBV28 and TRBJ2-5; weak D call: TRBD2 (6 bases). Germline CDR1 and CDR2: MDHEN and SYDVKM. Trimming removed 5 bases at V and 3 bases at J, with 10 bases between. This CDR3 spans 13 amino acids. The sequenced CDR3 bases are TGTGCCAGCAGTCTCGCGGGGAAAGAGACC. It is translated as CASSLAGKET. In full, the CDR3 is CASSLAGKETQYF.

In the case of this clone: The read is 3 residues too short to cover the CDR3 end, so that end is filled in from the germline J gene. The chain joins TRBV7-6 to TRBJ2-7; 7 nucleotides line up with TRBD1. CDR1 and CDR2 from the germline V gene are SGHVS and FNYEAQ. This CDR3 comprises 13 residues. V shed 8 bases and J 5 bases; nucleotides not matched to a gene: 9. Partial CDR3 DNA: TGTGCCAGCGGACGACAGGGTTTCGACGAG. Encoded protein: CASGRQGFDE. The whole CDR3 protein is CASGRQGFDEQYF.

As regards this clone: Read data end 3 residues before the CDR3 end; the end is taken from the germline J gene. The rearrangement links TRBV7-3 to TRBJ1-4; D may be TRBD1 (5 bases). From germline, CDR1 is SGHTA and CDR2 FQGTGA. The CDR3 is made up of 16 amino acids. The CDR3 DNA, read in part, is TGTGCCAGCAGCTTAACAGTCGGTCCTGGGGCCAACGTA. It codes for CASSLTVGPGANV. The full CDR3 reads CASSLTVGPGANVLFF.

On this clone itself: The read terminates 3 residues before the CDR3 end, so the remaining end is supplied by the germline J gene. V gene TRBV18 combines with J gene TRBJ2-3; tentatively, D is TRBD1 (5 bases). The germline CDR1 and CDR2 sequences are KGHSH and LQKENI. This CDR3 contains 15 residues. The DNA read from the CDR3 is TGTGCCAGCTCACCAAGCGACAACGGACAAGAGACG. This encodes CASSPSDNGQET. The full CDR3 sequence reads CASSPSDNGQETQYF.

Of note for this clone: The CDR3 end is not reached by the read, which stops 3 residues before it; the germline J gene fills it in. This chain joins TRBV28 and TRBJ1-2; TRBD1 matches at 8 bases. CDR1 is MDHEN and CDR2 is SYDVKM in the germline V gene. V was clipped by 4 bases and J by 4 bases; unmatched bases: 17. This CDR3 has 18 amino acids. Incomplete CDR3 DNA: TGTGCCAGCAGTTCGACGTTGGACAGGGTTAACCCCATCTATGGC. Its protein product is CASSSTLDRVNPIYG. The complete CDR3 sequence is CASSSTLDRVNPIYGYTF.

The covered CDR3 bases are TGTGCCAGCAGCTTAGAACAGGGGCCGAATCAGCCC. Translating it yields CASSLEQGPNQP. The whole CDR3 protein reads CASSLEQGPNQPQHF. V is TRBV11-2 and J is TRBJ1-5; 7 bases agree with TRBD1. The read ends 3 residues early relative to the CDR3; the germline J gene fills the gap. CDR1 is SGHAT, CDR2 FQNNGV, per germline. The CDR3 contains 15 residues. The junction had 3 bases not matched to a gene; V was cut back by 0 bases and J by 4 bases.

For this clone: The CDR3 end lies 3 residues beyond the end of the read and is filled in from the germline J gene. V gene TRBV11-2 combines with J gene TRBJ2-1; D might be TRBD2 (6 bases). Trimming stripped 1 base from V and 4 bases from J, with 11 bases between. CDR3 length: 15 residues. Germline V lookup: CDR1 SGHAT, CDR2 FQNNGV. This chain's CDR3 is CASSLGGTLYNEQFF. CDR3 bases read: TGTGCCAGCAGCTTAGGCGGGACTCTATACAATGAG.

A note on this clone: The sequence runs out 3 residues before the end of the CDR3; the remainder is reconstructed from the germline J gene. V is TRBV7-6 and J is TRBJ2-4; 10 bases map to TRBD1. Germline CDR1 reads SGHVS; CDR2 reads FNYEAQ. The CDR3 contains 16 residues. The sequenced part of the CDR3 DNA is TGTGCCAGCAGCTCAAAGAGAGACAGGGGGCAAGAGACT. Residues: CASSSKRDRGQET. The whole CDR3 reads CASSSKRDRGQETQYF.

For this clone: The missing CDR3 end, 3 residues past where the read stops, is filled in from the germline J gene. V gene TRBV5-6 combines with J gene TRBJ2-7; 8 bases are a match to TRBD1. The V segment lost 3 bases and the J segment 6 bases; nucleotides outside the gene matches: 2. This CDR3 is 12 amino acids long. The germline gives CDR1 SGHDT, CDR2 YYEEEE. The sequenced part of the CDR3 DNA is TGTGCCAGCAGCTCCGGACAGGGCGAG. Its protein is CASSSGQGE. The full CDR3 is CASSSGQGEQYF. Full variable domain (outside the CDR3, taken from reference TRBV5-6 and TRBJ2-7): DAGVTQSPTHLIKTRGQQVTLRCSPKSGHDTVSWYQQALGQGPQFIFQYYEEEERQRGNFPDRFSGHQFPNYSSELNVNALLLGDSALYLCASSSGQGEQYFGPGTRLTVT.

Notes on this clone: The CDR3 end falls 3 residues outside the read, so it is completed with the germline J gene. This sequence joins TRBV7-9 and TRBJ2-3, with a possible D match to TRBD1 (6 bases). Per germline, CDR1 SEHNR and CDR2 FQNEAQ (reference sequence). This CDR3 has 14 amino acids. The DNA read from the CDR3 is TGTGCCAGCAGCCCGCCCTTTGAGGGGGAGACG. Amino acids: CASSPPFEGET. The full-length CDR3 reads as CASSPPFEGETQYF.

Points on this clone: The observed sequence ends 3 residues before the CDR3 terminus, with the missing tail filled in from the germline J gene. The V and J genes are TRBV20-1 and TRBJ2-2; D perhaps matches TRBD2 (7 bases). Germline lookup yields CDR1 DFQATT and CDR2 SNEGSKA (reference sequence). Trimming took off 7 bases at V and 0 bases at J, with 9 bases between the two ends. The CDR3 loop spans 13 amino acids. The sequenced CDR3 bases are TGCAGTGGGGGGGGCCCGAACACCGGGGAG. It is translated as CSGGGPNTGE. The entire CDR3 reads CSGGGPNTGELFF.

Turning to this clone: The read is 3 residues too short to cover the CDR3 end, so that end is filled in from the germline J gene. This chain connects TRBV10-2 to TRBJ1-3, with 7 nucleotides matching TRBD1. This CDR3 has 15 amino acids. V lost 5 bases and J lost 3; bases outside the gene matches: 7. Germline lookup yields CDR1 WSHSY and CDR2 SAAADI. The CDR3 loop reads CASSRQGVGGNTIYF. CDR3 bases read: TGCGCCAGCAGTCGACAGGGAGTCGGTGGAAACACC.

As concerns this clone: From the germline J gene comes the end of the CDR3, since the read stops 3 residues before it. The chain carries TRBV19 and TRBJ2-7; the D gene is possibly TRBD1 (6 bases). The CDR3 is 16 amino acids. Germline V gives CDR1 LNHDA, CDR2 SQIVND (reference sequence). Trimming took off 5 bases at V and 1 base at J, with 18 bases between the two ends. The part of the CDR3 DNA that was read is TGTGCCAGTAGTTTGGGCGAGGGGGAGCCGTCCTACGAG. Amino acids: CASSLGEGEPSYE. The full CDR3 protein is CASSLGEGEPSYEQYF.

Remarks on this clone: The CDR3 extends 3 residues past the end of the read, so its final part is completed from the germline J gene. The genes are TRBV2 and TRBJ2-2; D is unresolved. From germline, CDR1 is SNHLY and CDR2 FYNNEI. Trimming shortened V by 8 bases and J by 1 base, and 8 bases separated the two germline ends. The CDR3 sequence is 13 residues long. Incomplete CDR3 DNA: TGTGCCAGCGGCCAGATGAACACCGGGGAG. This encodes CASGQMNTGE. The whole CDR3 sequence reads CASGQMNTGELFF. Drawing the rest from reference TRBV2 and TRBJ2-2, the complete variable domain is EPEVTQTPSHQVTQMGQEVILRCVPISNHLYFYWYRQILGQKVEFLVSFYNNEISEKSEIFDDQFSVERPDGSNFTLKIRSTKLEDSAMYFCASGQMNTGELFFGEGSRLTVL.

Points on this clone: The CDR3 end falls 3 residues outside the read, so it is completed with the germline J gene. The gene calls are TRBV5-1 and TRBJ2-2; D gene ambiguous. The CDR3 covers 13 residues. Germline-derived CDR1 and CDR2 are SGHRS and YFSETQ. The V end lost 0 bases, the J end lost 3 bases, and 3 bases lay between the germline ends. The DNA read from the CDR3 is TGCGCCAGCAGCTTGGGGCACACCGGGGAG. Translated: CASSLGHTGE. The entire CDR3 protein is CASSLGHTGELFF.

In regard to this clone: The read halts 3 residues ahead of the CDR3 end, with the missing end drawn from the germline J gene. The chain links TRBV7-9 to TRBJ2-7; 9 bases align to TRBD1. Germline assignment: CDR1 SEHNR and CDR2 FQNEAQ (reference sequence). The CDR3 has 15 amino acids. The junction had 10 bases not matched to a gene; V was cut back by 5 bases and J by 5 bases. Here the CDR3 reads CASSQQTGGGNEQYF. The CDR3 bases that were read are TGTGCCAGCAGCCAACAGACAGGGGGTGGGAACGAG.

About this clone: Read data end 3 residues before the CDR3 end; the end is taken from the germline J gene. The genes are TRBV5-4 and TRBJ2-7; perhaps TRBD1 as D (5 bases). CDR3 length: 15 residues. The ends were cut back, 0 bases at V and 3 bases at J, with 13 bases in the middle. The germline CDR1 and CDR2 sequences are SGHNT and YYREEE (reference sequence). The covered CDR3 bases are TGTGCCAGCAGCTTGGAGTTCCAGGGATACTACGAG. Encoded protein: CASSLEFQGYYE. The whole CDR3 reads CASSLEFQGYYEQYF.

With regard to this clone: Sequencing ends 3 residues short of the CDR3 end; the germline J gene provides the rest. J is TRBJ2-5 and V is TRBV9; TRBD2 agrees at 8 bases. Unmatched junction bases numbered 6, after V lost 0 bases and J lost 2 bases. The germline gives CDR1 SGDLS, CDR2 YYNGEE. The CDR3 covers 16 residues. The CDR3 spells CASSVGGTSGQETQYF. CDR3 DNA (partial): TGTGCCAGCAGCGTAGGAGGTACTAGCGGACAAGAGACC.

The CDR3: CASSELKSGNTIYF. Incomplete CDR3 DNA: TGTGCCAGCAGTGAATTAAAATCTGGAAACACC. The chain uses TRBV6-1 and TRBJ1-3; D not resolved. The sequenced fragment ends 3 residues before the CDR3 boundary, so the rest is inferred from the germline J gene. V lost 2 bases, J lost 1 base, and 6 bases lay in between. Germline V gives CDR1 MNHNS, CDR2 SASEGT. This CDR3 comprises 14 residues.